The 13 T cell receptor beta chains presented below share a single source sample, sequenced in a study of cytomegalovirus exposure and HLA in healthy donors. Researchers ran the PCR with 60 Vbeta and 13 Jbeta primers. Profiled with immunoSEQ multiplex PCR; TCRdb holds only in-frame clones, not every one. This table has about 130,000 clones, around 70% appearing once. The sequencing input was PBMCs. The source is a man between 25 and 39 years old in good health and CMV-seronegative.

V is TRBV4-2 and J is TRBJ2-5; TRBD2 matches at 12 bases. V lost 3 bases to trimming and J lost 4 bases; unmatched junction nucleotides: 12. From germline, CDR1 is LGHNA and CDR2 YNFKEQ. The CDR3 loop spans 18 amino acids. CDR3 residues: CASSQVLAGGPVGETQYF. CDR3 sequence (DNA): TGTGCCAGCAGCCAGGTCCTAGCGGGGGGGCCGGTGGGAGAGACCCAGTACTTC.

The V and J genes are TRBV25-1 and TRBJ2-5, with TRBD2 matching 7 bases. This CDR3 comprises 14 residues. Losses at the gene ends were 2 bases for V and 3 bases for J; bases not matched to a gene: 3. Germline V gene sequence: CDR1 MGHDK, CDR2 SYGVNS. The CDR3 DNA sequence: TGTGCCAGCAGTGAACACGGGGGGAAAGAGACCCAGTACTTC. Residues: CASSEHGGKETQYF.

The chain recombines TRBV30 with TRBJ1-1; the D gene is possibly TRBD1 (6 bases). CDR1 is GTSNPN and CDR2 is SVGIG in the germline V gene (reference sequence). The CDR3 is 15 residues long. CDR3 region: CAYYRAALRPPEAFF. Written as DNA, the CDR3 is TGTGCGTACTACAGGGCTGCCCTCCGCCCGCCTGAAGCTTTCTTT.

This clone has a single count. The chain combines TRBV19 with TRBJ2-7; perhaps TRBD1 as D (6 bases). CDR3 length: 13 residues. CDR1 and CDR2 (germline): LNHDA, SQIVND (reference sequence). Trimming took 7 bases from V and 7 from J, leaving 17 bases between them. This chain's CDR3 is CASIAGANGEQYF. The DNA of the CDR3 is TGTGCCAGTATTGCAGGGGCGAATGGGGAGCAGTACTTC.

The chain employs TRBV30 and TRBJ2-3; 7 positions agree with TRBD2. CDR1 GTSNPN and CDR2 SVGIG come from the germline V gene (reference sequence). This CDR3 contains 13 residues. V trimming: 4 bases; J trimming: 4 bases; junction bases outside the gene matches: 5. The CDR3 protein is CAWNVGGPDTQYF. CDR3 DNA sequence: TGTGCCTGGAACGTGGGAGGGCCAGATACGCAGTATTTT.

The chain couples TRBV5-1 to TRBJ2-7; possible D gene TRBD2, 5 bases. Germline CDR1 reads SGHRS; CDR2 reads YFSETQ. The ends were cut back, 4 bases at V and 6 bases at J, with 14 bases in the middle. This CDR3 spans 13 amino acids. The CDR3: CASSPPVRGEQYF. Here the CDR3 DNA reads TGCGCCAGCAGCCCTCCGGTCCGGGGCGAGCAGTACTTC.

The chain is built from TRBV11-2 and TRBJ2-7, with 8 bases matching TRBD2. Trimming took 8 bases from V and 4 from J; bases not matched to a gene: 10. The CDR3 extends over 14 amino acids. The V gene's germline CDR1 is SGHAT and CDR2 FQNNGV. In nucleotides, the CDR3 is TGTGCCAGCCAACAGCGGGAGTATGGTTACGAGCAGTACTTC. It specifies CASQQREYGYEQYF.

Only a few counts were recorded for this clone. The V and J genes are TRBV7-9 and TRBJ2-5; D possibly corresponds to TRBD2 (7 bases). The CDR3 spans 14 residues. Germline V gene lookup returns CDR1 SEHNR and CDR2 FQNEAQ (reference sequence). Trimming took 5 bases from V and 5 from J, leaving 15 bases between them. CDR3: CASSLVWGGETQYF. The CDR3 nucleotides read TGTGCCAGCAGCCTAGTATGGGGGGGCGAGACCCAGTACTTC.

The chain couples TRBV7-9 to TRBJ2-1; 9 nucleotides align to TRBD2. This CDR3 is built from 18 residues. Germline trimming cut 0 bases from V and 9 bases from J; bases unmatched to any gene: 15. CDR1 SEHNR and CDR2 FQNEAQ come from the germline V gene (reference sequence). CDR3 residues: CASSLARGGANSISEQFF. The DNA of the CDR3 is TGTGCCAGCAGCTTAGCCCGCGGGGGGGCCAATAGTATTAGTGAGCAGTTCTTC.

CDR3 in amino acids: CASKATGTGDQQPQHF. The CDR3 DNA reads as TGTGCCAGCAAAGCCACCGGGACAGGGGATCAGCAGCCCCAGCATTTT. The chain uses TRBV2 and TRBJ1-5; the match to TRBD1 covers 10 bases. The CDR3 has 16 residues. Germline values: CDR1 SNHLY, CDR2 FYNNEI. Unmatched junction bases numbered 13, after V lost 7 bases and J lost 7 bases.

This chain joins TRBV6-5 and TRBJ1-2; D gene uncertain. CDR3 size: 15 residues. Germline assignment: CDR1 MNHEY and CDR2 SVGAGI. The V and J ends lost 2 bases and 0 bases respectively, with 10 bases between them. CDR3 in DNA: TGTGCCAGCAGTTACAGGGAGACGGCTAACTATGGCTACACCTTC. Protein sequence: CASSYRETANYGYTF.

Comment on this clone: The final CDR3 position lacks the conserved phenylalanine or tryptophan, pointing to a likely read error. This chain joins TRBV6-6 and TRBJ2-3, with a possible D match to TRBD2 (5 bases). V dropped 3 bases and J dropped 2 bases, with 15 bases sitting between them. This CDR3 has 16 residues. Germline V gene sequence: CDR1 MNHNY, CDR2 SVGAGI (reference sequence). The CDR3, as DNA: TGTGCCAGCAGTTATTCAGCTACTAGATACACAGATACGCAGTATGTT. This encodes CASSYSATRYTDTQYV.

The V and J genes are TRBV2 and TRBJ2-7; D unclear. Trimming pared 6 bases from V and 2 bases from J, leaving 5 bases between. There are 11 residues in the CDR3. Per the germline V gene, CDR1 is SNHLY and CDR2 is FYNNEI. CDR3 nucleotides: TGTGCCAGCAGCGTTACCTACGAGCAGTACTTC. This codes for CASSVTYEQYF.